The 30 T cell receptor beta chains below all came from one sample that was sequenced in a study of cytomegalovirus exposure and HLA in healthy donors. The PCR ran on 60 Vbeta and 13 Jbeta primers. Profiled with immunoSEQ multiplex PCR; TCRdb holds only in-frame clones, not every one. Among about 140,000 clones listed, 73% were seen once. Sequencing was performed on PBMCs. The origin of the receptors is a woman aged 40 to 50 in good health and CMV-seronegative.

V usage is TRBV5-4 and J usage is TRBJ2-2; a possible D gene is TRBD2 (6 bases). Per the germline V gene, CDR1 is SGHNT and CDR2 is YYREEE (reference sequence). The CDR3 consists of 15 residues. V lost 3 bases, J lost 5 bases, and 14 bases lay in between. The CDR3 DNA reads TGTGCCAGCAGCTCCGGGACTCCCGGGACCGGGGAGCTGTTTTTT. It codes for CASSSGTPGTGELFF.

This clone was picked up a small number of times. V is TRBV2 and J is TRBJ1-4, with 8 bases fitting TRBD1. Trimming removed 7 bases from V and 7 bases from J; junction bases left unmatched: 8. This CDR3 has 14 residues. CDR1 is SNHLY and CDR2 is FYNNEI in the germline V gene. CDR3 protein: CASKEDRVTEKLFF. In DNA form, the CDR3 reads TGTGCCAGCAAAGAGGACAGGGTGACTGAAAAACTGTTTTTT.

The V and J genes are TRBV6-1 and TRBJ1-3, with D unresolved. The germline V gene encodes CDR1 MNHNS and CDR2 SASEGT. The CDR3 length is 17 residues. Trimming pared 3 bases from V and 0 bases from J, leaving 15 bases between. The CDR3, as DNA: TGTGCCAGCAGTGACCTGCCAGGTCCTAACTCTGGAAACACCATATATTTT. Amino acids: CASSDLPGPNSGNTIYF.

V is TRBV5-1 and J is TRBJ2-2; maybe TRBD1 (5 bases). In germline, CDR1 is SGHRS, CDR2 YFSETQ. V shed 1 base and J shed 2 bases, with 15 bases lying between them. The CDR3 has 17 residues. The CDR3 sequence is CASSLPPSTVNTGELFF. The CDR3, as DNA: TGCGCCAGCAGCTTGCCCCCGTCGACAGTCAACACCGGGGAGCTGTTTTTT.

V gene TRBV7-8 combines with J gene TRBJ2-3, with D unclear. The germline V and J ends were trimmed by 5 bases and 2 bases, with 11 bases remaining between them. This CDR3 has 14 residues. The germline gives CDR1 SGHVS, CDR2 FQNEAQ. CDR3 sequence: CASSRSAVTDTQYF. CDR3 in DNA: TGTGCCAGCAGCAGAAGCGCCGTCACAGATACGCAGTATTTT. The variable domain in full, completed from reference TRBV7-8 and TRBJ2-3, reads GAGVSQSPRYKVAKRGQDVALRCDPISGHVSLFWYQQALGQGPEFLTYFQNEAQLDKSGLPSDRFFAERPEGSVSTLKIQRTQQEDSAVYLCASSRSAVTDTQYFGPGTRLTVL.

J is TRBJ2-7 and V is TRBV9, with D possibly being TRBD2 (7 bases). Trimming took off 0 bases at V and 5 bases at J, with 12 bases between the two ends. This CDR3 is 14 amino acids long. In germline, CDR1 is SGDLS, CDR2 YYNGEE. CDR3 bases: TGTGCCAGCAGCGTAGATCGGGGGGCCCACGAGCAGTACGTC. Protein sequence: CASSVDRGAHEQYV.

V and J are TRBV7-3 and TRBJ1-1; TRBD1 agrees at 8 bases. From germline, CDR1 is SGHTA and CDR2 FQGTGA. Germline trimming cut 1 base from V and 10 bases from J; bases unmatched to any gene: 14. The CDR3 runs 16 residues. CDR3 DNA: TGTGCCAGCAGCTTAAACCCCCCAGGGGGCGGTTTAAGAGCTTTCTTT. Protein: CASSLNPPGGGLRAFF.

The rearrangement links TRBV6-6 to TRBJ1-2; TRBD1 matches at 9 bases. The CDR3 has 13 residues. V gave up 4 bases and J gave up 8 bases; unmatched junction bases: 5. Germline CDR1 reads MNHNY; CDR2 reads SVGAGI (reference sequence). The CDR3, as DNA: TGTGCCAGCAGTTGGGGACAGGGCGGAGGCTACACCTTC. Its translation: CASSWGQGGGYTF.

The chain employs TRBV13 and TRBJ2-5; 15 nucleotides line up with TRBD2. The V gene's germline CDR1 is PRHDT and CDR2 FYEKMQ (reference sequence). The V segment lost 2 bases and the J segment 6 bases; nucleotides outside the gene matches: 16. The CDR3 runs to 20 residues. This CDR3 reads CASSLFLRAGLAGGPKTQYF. The CDR3 coding sequence is TGTGCCAGCAGCTTATTCCTCCGGGCGGGACTAGCGGGGGGCCCGAAGACCCAGTACTTC. The full variable domain, completed using reference TRBV13 and TRBJ2-5, is AAGVIQSPRHLIKEKRETATLKCYPIPRHDTVYWYQQGPGQDPQFLISFYEKMQSDKGSIPDRFSAQQFSDYHSELNMSSLELGDSALYFCASSLFLRAGLAGGPKTQYFGPGTRLLVL.

This clone was observed a few times. This chain joins TRBV27 and TRBJ1-1; D is uncertain. This CDR3 is built from 13 residues. CDR1 is MNHEY and CDR2 is SMNVEV in the germline V gene (reference sequence). V was cut by 5 bases and J by 0 bases, with 7 bases left in between. The CDR3 DNA sequence: TGTGCCAGCAGTCTTTACATGAACACTGAAGCTTTCTTT. Its protein product is CASSLYMNTEAFF.

V is TRBV5-1 and J is TRBJ2-1; D unclear. The CDR3 has 15 amino acids. V was trimmed by 4 bases and J by 1 base, leaving 12 bases between them. CDR1 is SGHRS, CDR2 YFSETQ, per germline. CDR3 nucleotide sequence: TGCGCCAGCAGCAGGATCGCGGAGTCCTACAATGAGCAGTTCTTC. It specifies CASSRIAESYNEQFF.

V and J are TRBV18 and TRBJ1-6; 8 bases map to TRBD1. J lost 8 bases, V lost 3 bases, and 6 bases had no gene match. This CDR3 has 15 amino acids. CDR1 and CDR2 from the germline V gene are KGHSH and LQKENI. As DNA, the CDR3 is TGTGCCAGCTCACCCCGACAGGGGCCCGATTCACCCCTCCACTTT. It yields the protein CASSPRQGPDSPLHF. Complete variable domain (other parts from reference TRBV18 and TRBJ1-6): NAGVMQNPRHLVRRRGQEARLRCSPMKGHSHVYWYRQLPEEGLKFMVYLQKENIIDESGMPKERFSAEFPKEGPSILRIQQVVRGDSAAYFCASSPRQGPDSPLHFGNGTRLTVT.

The DNA for the CDR3 is TGTGCCAGCAGTGAATGGGTCAAGGGGGGGCACGGCTACACCTTC. This encodes CASSEWVKGGHGYTF. This chain connects TRBV2 to TRBJ1-2, with TRBD1 as a possible D gene (6 bases). Germline loops: CDR1 SNHLY, CDR2 FYNNEI. The CDR3 runs 15 residues. Deletions cut 2 bases from V and 8 bases from J, with 18 bases between. Full variable domain (rest looked up from reference TRBV2 and TRBJ1-2): EPEVTQTPSHQVTQMGQEVILRCVPISNHLYFYWYRQILGQKVEFLVSFYNNEISEKSEIFDDQFSVERPDGSNFTLKIRSTKLEDSAMYFCASSEWVKGGHGYTFGSGTRLTVV.

The rearrangement uses TRBV15 and TRBJ1-1; D perhaps matches TRBD1 (5 bases). Germline CDR1 LNHNV, CDR2 YYDKDF (reference sequence). V was pared by 7 bases and J by 3 bases, with 21 bases between. CDR3 length equals 16 residues. The CDR3: CATTGRGPTGDTEAFF. The CDR3 DNA sequence: TGTGCCACCACCGGGAGGGGCCCTACGGGGGACACTGAAGCTTTCTTT.

This clone was counted a few times. J is TRBJ1-1 and V is TRBV19, with 10 nucleotides matching TRBD1. J gave up 7 bases and V 7 bases, and 6 bases lay outside the gene matches. Germline V gene sequence: CDR1 LNHDA, CDR2 SQIVND (reference sequence). This CDR3 has 13 amino acids. CDR3 DNA sequence: TGTGCCAGTATAGGGGGACAGGGGTTTGAAGCTTTCTTT. It is translated as CASIGGQGFEAFF.

The chain employs TRBV6-4 and TRBJ2-1; 7 nucleotides match TRBD1. The CDR3 loop spans 16 amino acids. The germline V gene has CDR1 MRHNA and CDR2 SNTAGT. J was trimmed by 7 bases and V by 2 bases; bases with no gene match: 11. The CDR3 DNA sequence: TGTGCCAGCAGTGACCAAACAGGGGCCCCAACAAATGAGCAGTTCTTC. Amino acid sequence: CASSDQTGAPTNEQFF.

This clone was picked up a small number of times. This rearrangement joins TRBV6-1 to TRBJ1-5, with D perhaps matching TRBD1 (5 bases). CDR3 length: 15 amino acids. Germline V gene lookup returns CDR1 MNHNS and CDR2 SASEGT. The V end lost 6 bases, the J end lost 2 bases, and 14 bases lay between the germline ends. The CDR3 sequence: CASSEDTGRNQPQHF. In DNA form, the CDR3 reads TGTGCCAGCAGCGAGGACACTGGGCGCAATCAGCCCCAGCATTTT.

The chain joins TRBV10-2 to TRBJ2-1; 9 bases fit TRBD1. This CDR3 region has 15 residues. The germline gives CDR1 WSHSY, CDR2 SAAADI. Trimming took 7 bases from V and 9 from J; bases not matched to a gene: 13. CDR3 residues: CASTNGTGNFGEQFF. The CDR3 DNA reads as TGCGCCAGCACTAACGGGACAGGGAACTTCGGTGAGCAGTTCTTC.

This clone was observed a handful of times. This chain connects TRBV6-4 to TRBJ1-1; D unclear. The germline V gene encodes CDR1 MRHNA and CDR2 SNTAGT. Deletions cut 0 bases from V and 9 bases from J, with 14 bases between. The CDR3 contains 14 residues. The CDR3 region has the DNA TGTGCCAGCAGTGACTCAAAGGAGGTGAAAAAAGCTTTCTTT. The encoded protein is CASSDSKEVKKAFF.

This sequence joins TRBV7-8 and TRBJ1-5; D is uncertain. Germline V gene sequence: CDR1 SGHVS, CDR2 FQNEAQ. The CDR3 sequence is 15 residues long. The ends were cut back, 3 bases at V and 2 bases at J, with 11 bases in the middle. CDR3 nucleotide sequence: TGTGCCAGCAGCTTCTCCAGGCCCGGCAATCAGCCCCAGCATTTT. It is translated as CASSFSRPGNQPQHF.

The chain is built from TRBV7-2 and TRBJ2-5; 7 bases fit TRBD1. After removal of 4 bases from V and 5 bases from J, the junction contained 7 bases not matched to a gene. This CDR3 has 14 residues. Germline V CDR1 and CDR2: SGHTA, FQGNSA. CDR3 nucleotides: TGTGCCAGCAGCTACAACAGGGGTCAGGAGACCCAGTACTTC. Amino acids: CASSYNRGQETQYF.

The chain has TRBV7-6 and TRBJ1-1, with D maybe TRBD1 (5 bases). The V end was cut by 5 bases, the J end by 4 bases, with 11 bases between. This CDR3 contains 13 residues. Germline CDR1 and CDR2: SGHVS and FNYEAQ. CDR3: CASSLDRATEAFF. DNA for the CDR3: TGTGCCAGCAGCCTAGACAGAGCCACTGAAGCTTTCTTT.

J is TRBJ2-1 and V is TRBV15; D might be TRBD1 (6 bases). This CDR3 has 15 amino acids. The germline V gene has CDR1 LNHNV and CDR2 YYDKDF (reference sequence). Trimming removed 5 bases from V and 1 base from J, with 12 bases in between. The CDR3 DNA reads as TGTGCCACCAGCTCCCAAGGGACATCCTACAATGAGCAGTTCTTC. It is translated as CATSSQGTSYNEQFF.

The V call is TRBV5-6, the J call TRBJ1-1, with a possible D match to TRBD1 (6 bases). Trimming took off 2 bases at V and 11 bases at J, with 16 bases between the two ends. The CDR3 spans 13 residues. Germline V gene lookup returns CDR1 SGHDT and CDR2 YYEEEE. CDR3: CASSFLTGGEAFF. The CDR3 DNA reads TGTGCCAGCAGCTTTCTGACAGGAGGAGAGGCTTTCTTT.

V usage is TRBV28 and J usage is TRBJ2-3, with 10 nucleotides matching TRBD1. This CDR3 region has 16 residues. The V and J ends lost 3 bases and 4 bases, in that order; junction bases with no gene match: 7. Germline CDR1 and CDR2: MDHEN and SYDVKM. This CDR3 reads CASSFETGGRSDTQYF. The CDR3 DNA reads as TGTGCCAGCAGTTTCGAGACAGGGGGCCGTTCAGATACGCAGTATTTT.

The J gene is TRBJ1-3, the V gene TRBV7-9; D is perhaps TRBD1 (5 bases). This CDR3 is built from 17 residues. Germline values: CDR1 SEHNR, CDR2 FQNEAQ (reference sequence). Trimming left V 0 bases short and J 0 bases short, with 12 bases between. CDR3 coding DNA: TGTGCCAGCAGCTTAGCGCGTGGCAGGGACTCTGGAAACACCATATATTTT. It translates to CASSLARGRDSGNTIYF. Based on the CDR3 plus reference TRBV7-9 and TRBJ1-3, the full variable domain is DTGVSQNPRHKITKRGQNVTFRCDPISEHNRLYWYRQTLGQGPEFLTYFQNEAQLEKSRLLSDRFSAERPKGSFSTLEIQRTEQGDSAMYLCASSLARGRDSGNTIYFGEGSWLTVV.

The chain recombines TRBV29-1 with TRBJ2-3; TRBD2 might be the D (7 bases). Germline V gene data show CDR1 as SQVTM and CDR2 as ANQGSEA. This CDR3 region has 14 residues. V was trimmed by 4 bases and J by 0 bases, leaving 11 bases between them. The CDR3 region has the DNA TGCAGCGTTGTGGGGAGGGGGAGCACAGATACGCAGTATTTT. Residues: CSVVGRGSTDTQYF.

The chain has TRBV11-1 and TRBJ1-1, with no clear D. The germline CDR1 and CDR2 sequences are SGHAT and FQDESV (reference sequence). V gave up 5 bases and J gave up 1 base, with 11 bases separating them. The CDR3 has 14 amino acids. The CDR3 DNA reads TGTGCCAGCAGCCTTAGACACCAGAACACTGAAGCTTTCTTT. This gives the protein CASSLRHQNTEAFF. Full variable domain (missing parts from reference TRBV11-1 and TRBJ1-1): EAEVAQSPRYKITEKSQAVAFWCDPISGHATLYWYRQILGQGPELLVQFQDESVVDDSQLPKDRFSAERLKGVDSTLKIQPAELGDSAMYLCASSLRHQNTEAFFGQGTRLTVV.

The rearrangement joins TRBV27 to TRBJ1-2, with 9 bases aligning to TRBD1. The ends lost 5 bases at V and 4 bases at J; junction bases unmatched: 14. CDR1 is MNHEY and CDR2 is SMNVEV in the germline V gene (reference sequence). This CDR3 region has 17 residues. The CDR3 region is CASSRTTGGYYPYGYTF. Here the CDR3 DNA reads TGTGCCAGCAGTAGAACTACAGGGGGCTATTACCCCTATGGCTACACCTTC.

The genes are TRBV19 and TRBJ2-5; the match to TRBD2 covers 13 bases. Unmatched junction bases numbered 7, after V lost 7 bases and J lost 5 bases. The V gene's germline CDR1 is LNHDA and CDR2 SQIVND (reference sequence). The CDR3 spans 15 residues. The CDR3 here is CASTMTSGGPETQYF. As DNA, the CDR3 is TGTGCCAGTACCATGACTAGCGGGGGGCCGGAGACCCAGTACTTC.